The 4 T cell receptor beta chains reported below all come from one sample, sequenced in a study of T cells in Graves' hyperthyroidism and ophthalmopathy. It was RNA transcripts that yielded the amplified TCR beta CDR3 regions. HTBI primers drove first-round RT-PCR of the TCR CDR3. A single record per CDR3 protein comes from TCRdb applying MiXCR to the multiplex PCR reads. The data hold hundreds of thousands of distinct CDR3 sequences, with over 35% observed a single time. Sequenced sample: blood. The receptor set was obtained from a man aged 18 to 29 with Graves' hyperthyroidism.

There are a few counts of this clonotype. The chain couples TRBV12-3 or TRBV12-4 to TRBJ2-7; D call uncertain. CDR3 length: 14 amino acids. V was trimmed by 1 base and J by 4 bases, leaving 11 bases between them. CDR3 nucleotides: TGTGCCAGCAGTTTAGGGGCAGACGGATACGAGCAGTACTTC. Translating gives CASSLGADGYEQYF.

V is TRBV7-9 and J is TRBJ1-1, with D uncertain. CDR1 and CDR2 from the germline V gene are SEHNR and FQNEAQ (reference sequence). The CDR3 is 16 amino acids. V dropped 4 bases and J dropped 4 bases, with 19 bases sitting between them. CDR3 region: CASSSDGSGKGTEAFF. In nucleotides, the CDR3 is TGTGCCAGCAGCTCCGACGGCAGTGGAAAAGGCACTGAAGCTTTCTTT.

This clonotype was picked up a small number of times. This sequence joins TRBV7-3 and TRBJ2-7; D gene unclear. Trimming shortened V by 2 bases and J by 6 bases, and 11 bases separated the two germline ends. The germline CDR1 and CDR2 sequences are SGHTA and FQGTGA. The CDR3 runs to 13 residues. CDR3 amino acids: CASSLQSEGEQYF. The CDR3 DNA reads as TGTGCCAGCAGCTTACAATCTGAAGGCGAGCAGTACTTC.

This clonotype was recorded at least ten times. The V call is TRBV19, the J call TRBJ2-7, with 7 bases that match TRBD2. The V segment lost 7 bases and the J segment 2 bases; nucleotides outside the gene matches: 8. Germline lookup yields CDR1 LNHDA and CDR2 SQIVND (reference sequence). The CDR3 spans 14 residues. CDR3 bases: TGTGCCAGTAAGTCAAGGGAGGGAGCCTACGAGCAGTACTTC. This codes for CASKSREGAYEQYF.